This T cell receptor (beta chain) derives from a study of cytomegalovirus exposure and HLA in healthy donors. Between the trimmed V and J ends, which lost 0 bases and 7 bases, there was a span of 12 bases. CDR1 and CDR2 (germline): SGHRS, YFSETQ. The CDR3 is 14 residues long. The PCR ran on 60 Vbeta and 13 Jbeta primers. Generated by immunoSEQ multiplex PCR, the TCRdb table keeps only in-frame clones and is missing some. Here the sample spans around 99,000 clones, 82% being singletons. Material for sequencing was PBMCs. The receptor's source is a young man in good health and CMV-seropositive. The chain recombines TRBV5-1 with TRBJ2-3; tentative D call: TRBD1 (5 bases). In DNA form, the CDR3 reads TGCGCCAGCAGCTTGGAAAGGGGTGGTAATACGCAGTATTTT. Protein sequence: CASSLERGGNTQYF.